Sequencing of this TCR beta chain was carried out in a study of cytomegalovirus exposure and HLA in healthy donors. Vbeta (60) and Jbeta (13) primers were used in the PCR. In the authors' workflow: A later analysis tallied about 80 million unique TCR beta chains, about 12 million of them shared. Profiling relied on immunoSEQ multiplex PCR, and the TCRdb table lists in-frame clones only, not all of them. V, J and clone size are those of that table, while D and trimming were read from the DNA. Seen here are approximately 190,000 clones, approximately 85% observed once, and the top ten hold roughly 0.8%. The V end lost 2 bases, the J end lost 4 bases, and 14 bases lay between the germline ends. This CDR3 spans 15 amino acids. Germline V gives CDR1 MNHEY, CDR2 SVGAGI.

This sequence joins TRBV6-5 and TRBJ2-5; D may be TRBD1 (6 bases). Sequencing was done on a sample of PBMCs. The receptor was derived from a young woman in good health and CMV-seronegative. CDR3 DNA sequence: TGTGCCAGCAGTTACGACGTGGGGGCGTTAGAGACCCAGTACTTC. As protein: CASSYDVGALETQYF.